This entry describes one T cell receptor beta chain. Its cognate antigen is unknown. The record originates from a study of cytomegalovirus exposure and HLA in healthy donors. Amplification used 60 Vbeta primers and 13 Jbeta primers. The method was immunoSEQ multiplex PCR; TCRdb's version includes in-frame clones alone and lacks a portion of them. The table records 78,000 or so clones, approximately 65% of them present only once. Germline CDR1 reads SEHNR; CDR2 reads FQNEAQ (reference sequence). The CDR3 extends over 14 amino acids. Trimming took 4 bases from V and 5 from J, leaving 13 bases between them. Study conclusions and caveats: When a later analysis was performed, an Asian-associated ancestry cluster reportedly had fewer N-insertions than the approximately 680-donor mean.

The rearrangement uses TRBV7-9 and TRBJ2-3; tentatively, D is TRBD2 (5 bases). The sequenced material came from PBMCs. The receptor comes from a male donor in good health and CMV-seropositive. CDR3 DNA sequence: TGTGCCAGCAGCTCATTCGGGGATCGAGATACGCAGTATTTT. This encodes CASSSFGDRDTQYF.